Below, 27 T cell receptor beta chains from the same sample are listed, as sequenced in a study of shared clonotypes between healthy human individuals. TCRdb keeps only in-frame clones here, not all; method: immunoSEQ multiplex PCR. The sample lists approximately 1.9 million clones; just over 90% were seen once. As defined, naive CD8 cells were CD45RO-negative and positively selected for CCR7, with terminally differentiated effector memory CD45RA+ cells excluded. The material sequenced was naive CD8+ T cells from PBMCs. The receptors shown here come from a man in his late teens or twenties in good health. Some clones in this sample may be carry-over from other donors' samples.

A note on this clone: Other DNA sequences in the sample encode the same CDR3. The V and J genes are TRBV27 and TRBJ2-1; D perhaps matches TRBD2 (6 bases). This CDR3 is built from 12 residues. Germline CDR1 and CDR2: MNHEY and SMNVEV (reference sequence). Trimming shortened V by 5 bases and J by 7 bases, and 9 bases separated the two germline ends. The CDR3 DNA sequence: TGTGCCAGCAGTCTTGGGGGGAATGAGCAGTTCTTC. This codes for CASSLGGNEQFF.

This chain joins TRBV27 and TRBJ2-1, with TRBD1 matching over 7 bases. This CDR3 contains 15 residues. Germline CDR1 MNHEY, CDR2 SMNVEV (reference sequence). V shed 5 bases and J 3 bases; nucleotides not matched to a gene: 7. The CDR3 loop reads CASSPRQGNYNEQFF. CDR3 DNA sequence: TGTGCCAGCAGTCCCCGACAGGGAAACTACAATGAGCAGTTCTTC.

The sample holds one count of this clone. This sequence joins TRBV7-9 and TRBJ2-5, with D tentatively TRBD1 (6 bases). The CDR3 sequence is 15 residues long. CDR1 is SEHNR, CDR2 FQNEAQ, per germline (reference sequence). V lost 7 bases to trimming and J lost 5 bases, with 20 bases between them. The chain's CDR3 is CASTISGHVKETQYF. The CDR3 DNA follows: TGTGCCAGCACCATTTCGGGACATGTCAAGGAGACCCAGTACTTC.

The CDR3 nucleotides are TGTGCCAGCAGCGGCCGACAGATCACTGAAGCTTTCTTT. It yields the protein CASSGRQITEAFF. The chain links TRBV7-2 to TRBJ1-1, with D maybe TRBD1 (5 bases). V shed 5 bases and J shed 4 bases, with 11 bases lying between them. The germline V gene encodes CDR1 SGHTA and CDR2 FQGNSA. This CDR3 has 13 residues.

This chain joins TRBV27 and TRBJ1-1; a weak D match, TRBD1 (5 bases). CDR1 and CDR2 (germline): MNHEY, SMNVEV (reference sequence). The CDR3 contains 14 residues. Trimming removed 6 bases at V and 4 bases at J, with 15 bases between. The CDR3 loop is CASSPWGGSTEAFF. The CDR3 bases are TGTGCCAGCAGCCCATGGGGGGGGTCCACTGAAGCTTTCTTT.

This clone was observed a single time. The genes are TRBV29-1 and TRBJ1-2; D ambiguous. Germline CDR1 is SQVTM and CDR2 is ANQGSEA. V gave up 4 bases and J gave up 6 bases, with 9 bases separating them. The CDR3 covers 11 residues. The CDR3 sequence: CSVVTGDGYTF. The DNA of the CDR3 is TGCAGCGTTGTCACCGGGGATGGCTACACCTTC.

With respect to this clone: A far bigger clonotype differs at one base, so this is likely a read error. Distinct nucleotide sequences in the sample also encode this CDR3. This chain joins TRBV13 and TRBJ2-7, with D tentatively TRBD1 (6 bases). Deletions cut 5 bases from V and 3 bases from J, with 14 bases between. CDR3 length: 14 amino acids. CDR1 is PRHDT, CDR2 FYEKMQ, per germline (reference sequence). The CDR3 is CASSGRPDSYEQYF. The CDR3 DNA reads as TGTGCCAGCAGCGGCAGACCGGACAGCTACGAGCAGTACTTC.

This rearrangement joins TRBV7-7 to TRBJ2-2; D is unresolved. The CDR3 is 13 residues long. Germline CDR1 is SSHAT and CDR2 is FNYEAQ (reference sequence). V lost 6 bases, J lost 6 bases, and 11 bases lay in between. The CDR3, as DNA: TGTGCCAGCAGACCCGGAGCCGCCGGGGAGCTGTTTTTT. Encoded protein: CASRPGAAGELFF. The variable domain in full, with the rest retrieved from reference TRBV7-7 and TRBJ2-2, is GAGVSQSPRYKVTKRGQDVTLRCDPISSHATLYWYQQALGQGPEFLTYFNYEAQPDKSGLPSDRFSAERPEGSISTLTIQRTEQRDSAMYRCASRPGAAGELFFGEGSRLTVL.

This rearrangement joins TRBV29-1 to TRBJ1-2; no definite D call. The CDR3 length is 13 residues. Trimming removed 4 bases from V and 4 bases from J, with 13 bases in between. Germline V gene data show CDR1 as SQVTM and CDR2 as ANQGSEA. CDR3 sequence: CSVVGLEVYGYTF. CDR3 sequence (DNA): TGCAGCGTTGTCGGGTTGGAAGTCTATGGCTACACCTTC.

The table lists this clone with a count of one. The CDR3 region has the DNA TGCGCCAGCAGCTTGGTGCCAGCGGGCGCAAACACCGGGGAGCTGTTTTTT. This sequence encodes CASSLVPAGANTGELFF. The chain has TRBV5-1 and TRBJ2-2; perhaps TRBD2 as D (6 bases). This CDR3 contains 17 residues. V lost 0 bases and J lost 2, with 14 bases in between. Germline-derived CDR1 and CDR2 are SGHRS and YFSETQ.

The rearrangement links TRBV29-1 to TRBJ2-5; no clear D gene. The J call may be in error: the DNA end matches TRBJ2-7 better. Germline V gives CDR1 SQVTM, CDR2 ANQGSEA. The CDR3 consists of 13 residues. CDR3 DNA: TGCAGCGTTGTTTTTGGCCTCACCTACGAGCAGTACTTC. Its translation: CSVVFGLTYEQYF.

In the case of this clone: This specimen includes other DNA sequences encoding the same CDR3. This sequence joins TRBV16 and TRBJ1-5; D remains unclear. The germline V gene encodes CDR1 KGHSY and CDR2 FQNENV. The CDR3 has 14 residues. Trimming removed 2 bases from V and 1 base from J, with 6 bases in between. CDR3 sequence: CASSQGGSNQPQHF. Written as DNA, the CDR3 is TGTGCCAGCAGCCAAGGAGGGAGCAATCAGCCCCAGCATTTT.

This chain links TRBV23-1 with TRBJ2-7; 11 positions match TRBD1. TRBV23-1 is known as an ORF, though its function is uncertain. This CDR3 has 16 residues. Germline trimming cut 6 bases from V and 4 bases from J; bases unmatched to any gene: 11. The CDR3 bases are TGCGCCAGCAGGTCTAAGGGACAGGGGGACTGGTACGAGCAGTACTTC. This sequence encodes CASRSKGQGDWYEQYF.

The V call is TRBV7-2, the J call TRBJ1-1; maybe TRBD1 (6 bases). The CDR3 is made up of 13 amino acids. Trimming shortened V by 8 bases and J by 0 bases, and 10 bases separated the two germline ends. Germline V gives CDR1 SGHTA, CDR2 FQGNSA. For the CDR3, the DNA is TGTGCCAGCCAGGACAGCGTGAACACTGAAGCTTTCTTT. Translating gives CASQDSVNTEAFF.

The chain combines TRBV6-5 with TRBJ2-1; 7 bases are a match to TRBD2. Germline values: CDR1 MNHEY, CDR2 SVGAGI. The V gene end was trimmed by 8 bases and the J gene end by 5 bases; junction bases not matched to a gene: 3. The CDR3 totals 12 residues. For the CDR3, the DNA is TGTGCCAGCGGGACTACAAACAATGAGCAGTTCTTC. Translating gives CASGTTNNEQFF.

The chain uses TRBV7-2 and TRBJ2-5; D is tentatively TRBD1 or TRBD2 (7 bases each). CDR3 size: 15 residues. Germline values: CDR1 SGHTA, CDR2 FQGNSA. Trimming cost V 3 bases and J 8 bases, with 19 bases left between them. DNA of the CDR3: TGTGCCAGCAGCTTTACCGACAGGGAGGGCCTTACCCAGTACTTC. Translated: CASSFTDREGLTQYF. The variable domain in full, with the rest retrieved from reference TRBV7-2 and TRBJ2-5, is GAGVSQSPSNKVTEKGKDVELRCDPISGHTALYWYRQSLGQGLEFLIYFQGNSAPDKSGLPSDRFSAERTGGSVSTLTIQRTQQEDSAVYLCASSFTDREGLTQYFGPGTRLLVL.

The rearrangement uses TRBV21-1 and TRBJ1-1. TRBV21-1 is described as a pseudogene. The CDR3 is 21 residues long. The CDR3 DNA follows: TGTGCCAGCAGCAAGGACCGGACCTCGGGTGTGGCCAAAACGCGGAACACTGAAGCTTTCTTT. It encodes CASSKDRTSGVAKTRNTEAFF.

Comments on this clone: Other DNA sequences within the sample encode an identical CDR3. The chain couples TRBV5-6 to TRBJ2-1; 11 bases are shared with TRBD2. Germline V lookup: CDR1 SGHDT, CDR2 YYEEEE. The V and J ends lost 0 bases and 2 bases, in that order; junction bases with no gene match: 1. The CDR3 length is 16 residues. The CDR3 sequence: CASSLVGLAAYNEQFF. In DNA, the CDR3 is TGTGCCAGCAGCTTGGTGGGACTAGCGGCCTACAATGAGCAGTTCTTC.

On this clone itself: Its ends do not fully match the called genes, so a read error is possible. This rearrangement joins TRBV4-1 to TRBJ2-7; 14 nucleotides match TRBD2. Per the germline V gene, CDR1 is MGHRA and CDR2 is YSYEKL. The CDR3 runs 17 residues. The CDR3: CASSPQGTSGRGSPQHF. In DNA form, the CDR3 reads TGCGCCAGCAGCCCGCAAGGGACTAGCGGGAGAGGGTCACCGCAGCACTTC.

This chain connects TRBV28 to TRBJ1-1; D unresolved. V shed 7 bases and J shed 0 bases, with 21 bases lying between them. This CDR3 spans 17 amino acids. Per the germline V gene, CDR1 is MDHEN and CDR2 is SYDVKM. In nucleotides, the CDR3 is TGTGCCAGCACCCCCAGGTGGGCAGAGTTTATGAACACTGAAGCTTTCTTT. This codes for CASTPRWAEFMNTEAFF.

The CDR3 spells CASSPYTSGGADTQYF. CDR3 DNA: TGTGCCAGCAGTCCCTATACTAGCGGTGGAGCAGATACGCAGTATTTT. The chain combines TRBV27 with TRBJ2-3; 8 bases are a match to TRBD2. The germline CDR1 and CDR2 sequences are MNHEY and SMNVEV (reference sequence). J was trimmed by 4 bases and V by 5 bases; bases with no gene match: 11. This CDR3 comprises 16 residues.

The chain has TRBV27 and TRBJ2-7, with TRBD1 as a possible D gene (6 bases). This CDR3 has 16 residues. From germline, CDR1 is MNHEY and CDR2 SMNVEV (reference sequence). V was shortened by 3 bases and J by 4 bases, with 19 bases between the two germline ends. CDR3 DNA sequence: TGTGCCAGCAGTTTCTCAAGGGACACCCGGCGGTACGAGCAGTACTTC. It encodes CASSFSRDTRRYEQYF.

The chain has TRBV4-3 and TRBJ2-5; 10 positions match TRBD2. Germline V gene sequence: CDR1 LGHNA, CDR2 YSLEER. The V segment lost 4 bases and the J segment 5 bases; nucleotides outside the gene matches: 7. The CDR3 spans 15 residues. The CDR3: CASSRLTSGSETQYF. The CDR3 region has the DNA TGCGCCAGCAGCCGACTGACTAGCGGGTCGGAGACCCAGTACTTC.

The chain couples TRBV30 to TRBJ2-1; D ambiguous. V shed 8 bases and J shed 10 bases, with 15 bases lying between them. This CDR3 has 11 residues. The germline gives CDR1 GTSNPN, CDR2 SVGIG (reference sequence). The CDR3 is CAAPQGIEQFF. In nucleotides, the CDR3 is TGTGCCGCCCCTCAAGGGATCGAGCAGTTCTTC.

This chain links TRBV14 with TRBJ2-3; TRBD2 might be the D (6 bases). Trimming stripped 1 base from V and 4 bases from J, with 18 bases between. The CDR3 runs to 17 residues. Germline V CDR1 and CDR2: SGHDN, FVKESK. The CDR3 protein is CASSQGGGTESPDTQYF. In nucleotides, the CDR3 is TGTGCCAGCAGCCAAGGGGGCGGGACCGAGAGTCCAGATACGCAGTATTTT.

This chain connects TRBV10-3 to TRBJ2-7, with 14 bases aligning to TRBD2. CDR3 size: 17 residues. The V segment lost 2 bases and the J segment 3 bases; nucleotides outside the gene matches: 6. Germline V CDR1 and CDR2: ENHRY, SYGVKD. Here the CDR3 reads CAISEGTSGSLRYEQYF. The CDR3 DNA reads TGTGCCATCAGTGAGGGGACTAGCGGGAGTTTACGCTACGAGCAGTACTTC.

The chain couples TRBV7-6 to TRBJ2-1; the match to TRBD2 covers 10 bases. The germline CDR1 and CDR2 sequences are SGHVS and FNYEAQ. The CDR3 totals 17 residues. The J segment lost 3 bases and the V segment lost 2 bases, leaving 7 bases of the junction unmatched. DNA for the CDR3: TGTGCCAGCAGCTTACCCCTAGCGGGGGTTAACTACAATGAGCAGTTCTTC. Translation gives CASSLPLAGVNYNEQFF.